One sample yielded the 14 T cell receptor beta chains listed below, sequenced in a study of shared clonotypes between healthy human individuals. The method was immunoSEQ multiplex PCR; TCRdb's version includes in-frame clones alone and lacks a portion of them. Of about 120,000 clones listed, more than 65% were seen once; the top ten hold roughly a quarter. Sequencing used memory CD8+ T cells sorted from blood. The sample's subset: CD45RO+ cells pooled with CCR7-negative TemRA cells. The receptors were sampled from a woman in her thirties in good health.

This sequence joins TRBV18 and TRBJ1-1, with D maybe TRBD1 (5 bases). This CDR3 region has 16 residues. From germline, CDR1 is KGHSH and CDR2 LQKENI. V dropped 0 bases and J dropped 0 bases, with 11 bases sitting between them. The CDR3 is CASSPPRGALNTEAFF. CDR3 DNA: TGTGCCAGCTCACCACCGAGAGGGGCGCTGAACACTGAAGCTTTCTTT.

The chain combines TRBV29-1 with TRBJ2-7; TRBD1 is a possible D gene (6 bases). Germline loops: CDR1 SQVTM, CDR2 ANQGSEA. Trimming removed 6 bases at V and 4 bases at J, with 10 bases between. CDR3 length: 11 amino acids. CDR3 bases: TGCAGCGTGGTCAGGGGTTACGAGCAGTACTTC. Amino acids: CSVVRGYEQYF.

The V and J genes are TRBV5-5 and TRBJ1-5; TRBD1 is a possible D gene (6 bases). The germline V and J ends were trimmed by 0 bases and 6 bases, with 7 bases remaining between them. The CDR3 is 13 residues long. Germline CDR1 reads SGHKS; CDR2 reads YYEKEE (reference sequence). The CDR3 nucleotides read TGTGCCAGCAGCTTGGGGACAGTTCAGCCCCAGCATTTT. Its translation: CASSLGTVQPQHF.

The chain is built from TRBV27 and TRBJ2-2; unclear D gene. Trimming stripped 4 bases from V and 0 bases from J, with 6 bases between. Germline-derived CDR1 and CDR2 are MNHEY and SMNVEV (reference sequence). There are 14 residues in the CDR3. CDR3 sequence (DNA): TGTGCCAGCAGTTCCCCCGCGAACACCGGGGAGCTGTTTTTT. It is translated as CASSSPANTGELFF.

This chain links TRBV7-2 with TRBJ1-1; 8 bases map to TRBD1. Per germline, CDR1 SGHTA and CDR2 FQGNSA. The CDR3 consists of 17 residues. Trimming at V came to 2 bases and at J to 1 base, leaving 9 bases not matched to a gene. CDR3 region: CASSLRWTGFPNTEAFF. The CDR3 nucleotides are TGTGCCAGCAGCTTACGCTGGACAGGGTTCCCGAACACTGAAGCTTTCTTT.

The chain couples TRBV19 to TRBJ1-1; 10 bases match TRBD1. V was clipped by 7 bases and J by 3 bases; unmatched bases: 5. This CDR3 region has 14 residues. CDR1 LNHDA and CDR2 SQIVND come from the germline V gene (reference sequence). CDR3 DNA: TGTGCCAGTACCCTAGACAGGGGGCACACTGAAGCTTTCTTT. It specifies CASTLDRGHTEAFF.

The chain couples TRBV29-1 to TRBJ2-3; weak D call: TRBD1 (6 bases). Germline values: CDR1 SQVTM, CDR2 ANQGSEA. Trimming cost V 1 base and J 3 bases, with 26 bases left between them. The CDR3 runs to 19 residues. For the CDR3, the DNA is TGCAGCGTTGAAGCGGTTAGGGCAGACTCAGGGGAGAAGACAGATACGCAGTATTTT. It encodes CSVEAVRADSGEKTDTQYF.

The chain links TRBV18 to TRBJ1-4; D is uncertain. The CDR3 spans 13 residues. Germline CDR1 reads KGHSH; CDR2 reads LQKENI. V lost 0 bases, J lost 8 bases, and 7 bases lay in between. The CDR3 DNA follows: TGTGCCAGCTCACCACCGTCGGGGGAAAAACTGTTTTTT. Translating it yields CASSPPSGEKLFF.

The V and J genes are TRBV2 and TRBJ2-7, with D perhaps TRBD1 (5 bases). Trimming pared 7 bases from V and 3 bases from J, leaving 13 bases between. Germline V gene data show CDR1 as SNHLY and CDR2 as FYNNEI. The CDR3 totals 13 residues. The CDR3 sequence is CASKPTADYEQYF. The CDR3 bases are TGTGCCAGCAAGCCGACAGCCGACTACGAGCAGTACTTC.

V usage is TRBV19 and J usage is TRBJ2-1; possibly TRBD1 or TRBD2 for D (5 bases each). Germline V gives CDR1 LNHDA, CDR2 SQIVND (reference sequence). The CDR3 spans 14 residues. With 3 bases removed from V and 12 bases from J, the gap between germline ends came to 18 bases. CDR3 sequence: CASSIQGEGTRQFF. The DNA for the CDR3 is TGTGCCAGTAGTATCCAGGGAGAGGGCACTCGGCAGTTCTTC. Supplemented by reference TRBV19 and TRBJ2-1, the full variable domain reads DGGITQSPKYLFRKEGQNVTLSCEQNLNHDAMYWYRQDPGQGLRLIYYSQIVNDFQKGDIAEGYSVSREKKESFPLTVTSAQKNPTAFYLCASSIQGEGTRQFFGPGTRLTVL.

The V call is TRBV4-2, the J call TRBJ2-3; 9 bases agree with TRBD1. V lost 5 bases to trimming and J lost 2 bases; unmatched junction nucleotides: 5. This CDR3 has 15 residues. Germline loops: CDR1 LGHNA, CDR2 YNFKEQ. The CDR3 loop reads CASSAGTGNTDTQYF. CDR3 nucleotide sequence: TGTGCCAGCAGCGCAGGGACAGGGAACACAGATACGCAGTATTTT.

The CDR3 DNA follows: TGTGCCAGCAGTACTGGACAGACCCCCATATATTTT. It codes for CASSTGQTPIYF. The chain uses TRBV6-6 and TRBJ1-3; maybe TRBD1 (6 bases). The CDR3 totals 12 residues. Trimming removed 5 bases at V and 11 bases at J, with 13 bases between. In germline, CDR1 is MNHNY, CDR2 SVGAGI (reference sequence).

This chain joins TRBV10-3 and TRBJ1-3; tentative D call: TRBD1 (5 bases). V shed 4 bases and J shed 4 bases, with 8 bases lying between them. The CDR3 contains 13 residues. Looked up from germline, CDR1 is ENHRY and CDR2 is SYGVKD. Written as DNA, the CDR3 is TGTGCCATCAGTGGAGGGGCAGGAAACACCATATATTTT. It yields the protein CAISGGAGNTIYF.

The chain uses TRBV28 and TRBJ1-1; D gene ambiguous. CDR3 length: 16 amino acids. CDR1 and CDR2 (germline): MDHEN, SYDVKM. Trimming removed 6 bases from V and 0 bases from J, with 17 bases in between. CDR3 in DNA: TGTGCCAGCAGGCCCGACTCTTACACATTGAACACTGAAGCTTTCTTT. The encoded protein is CASRPDSYTLNTEAFF.